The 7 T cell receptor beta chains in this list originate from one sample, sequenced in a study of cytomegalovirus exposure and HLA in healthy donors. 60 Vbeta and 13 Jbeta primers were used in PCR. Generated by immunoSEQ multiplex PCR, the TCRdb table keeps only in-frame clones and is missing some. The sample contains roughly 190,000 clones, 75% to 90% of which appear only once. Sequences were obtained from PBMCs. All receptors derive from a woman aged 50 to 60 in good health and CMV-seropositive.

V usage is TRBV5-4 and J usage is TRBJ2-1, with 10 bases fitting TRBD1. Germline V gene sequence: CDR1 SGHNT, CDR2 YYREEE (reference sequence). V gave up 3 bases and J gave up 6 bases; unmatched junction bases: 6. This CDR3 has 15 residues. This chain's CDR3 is CASSSGQGMGNEQFF. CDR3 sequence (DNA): TGTGCCAGCAGCTCGGGACAGGGGATGGGCAATGAGCAGTTCTTC. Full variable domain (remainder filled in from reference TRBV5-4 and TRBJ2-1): ETGVTQSPTHLIKTRGQQVTLRCSSQSGHNTVSWYQQALGQGPQFIFQYYREEENGRGNFPPRFSGLQFPNYSSELNVNALELDDSALYLCASSSGQGMGNEQFFGPGTRLTVL.

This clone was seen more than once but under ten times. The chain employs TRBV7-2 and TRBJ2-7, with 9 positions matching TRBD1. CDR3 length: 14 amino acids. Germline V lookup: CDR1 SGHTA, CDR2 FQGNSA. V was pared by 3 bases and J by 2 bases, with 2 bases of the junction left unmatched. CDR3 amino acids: CASSFGTGTYEQYF. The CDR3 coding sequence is TGTGCCAGCAGCTTCGGGACAGGGACCTACGAGCAGTACTTC.

DNA of the CDR3: TGTGCCAGCAGCCTACGAAGCCAGGGGGGAGAGACCCAGTACTTC. Translated: CASSLRSQGGETQYF. The gene calls are TRBV5-6 and TRBJ2-5; TRBD1 might be the D (7 bases). Germline V CDR1 and CDR2: SGHDT, YYEEEE. CDR3 length equals 15 residues. The germline V and J ends were trimmed by 4 bases and 4 bases, with 17 bases remaining between them.

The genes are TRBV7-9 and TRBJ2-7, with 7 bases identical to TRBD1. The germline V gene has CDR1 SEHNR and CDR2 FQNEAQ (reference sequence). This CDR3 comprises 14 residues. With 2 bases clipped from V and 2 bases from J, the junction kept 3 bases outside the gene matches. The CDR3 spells CASSLRDRTYEQYF. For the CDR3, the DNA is TGTGCCAGCAGCTTAAGGGACAGAACCTACGAGCAGTACTTC.

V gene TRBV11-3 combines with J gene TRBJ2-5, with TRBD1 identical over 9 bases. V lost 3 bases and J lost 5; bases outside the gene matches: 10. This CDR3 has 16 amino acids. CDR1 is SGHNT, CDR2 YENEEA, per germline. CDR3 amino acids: CASSFSGTGQMETQYF. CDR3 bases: TGTGCCAGCAGCTTTTCCGGGACAGGGCAAATGGAGACCCAGTACTTC.

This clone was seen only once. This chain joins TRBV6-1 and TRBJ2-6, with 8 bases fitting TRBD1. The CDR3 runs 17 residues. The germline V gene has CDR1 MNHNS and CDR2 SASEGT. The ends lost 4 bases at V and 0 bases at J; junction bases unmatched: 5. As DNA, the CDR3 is TGTGCCAGCAGTGCACGACAGGGGTCCTCTGGGGCCAACGTCCTGACTTTC. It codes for CASSARQGSSGANVLTF.

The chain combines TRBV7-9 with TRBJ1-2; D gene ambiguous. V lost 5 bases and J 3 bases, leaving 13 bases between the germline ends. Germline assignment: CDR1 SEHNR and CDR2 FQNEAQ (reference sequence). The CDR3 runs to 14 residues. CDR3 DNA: TGTGCCAGCAGCCCCCAGGAGGGTGACTATGGCTACACCTTC. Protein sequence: CASSPQEGDYGYTF.